This T cell receptor beta chain stems from a study of high-grade serous ovarian cancer treatment subgroups. Overall study: Mean per sample: around 13,000 reads, some 7,500 unique TCR beta rearrangements.

Some clones are missing from TCRdb's copy, which holds only in-frame ones; the method was immunoSEQ multiplex PCR. The sample holds about 10,000 clones, about 70% seen once. The germline V gene has CDR1 MDHEN and CDR2 SYDVKM. The CDR3 spans 17 residues. V shed 2 bases and J 2 bases; nucleotides not matched to a gene: 9. Tumor tissue was taken before any definitive surgery or chemotherapy was given. The chain employs TRBV28 and TRBJ2-1; TRBD1 agrees at 7 bases. The sequenced material came from tumor tissue. The receptor's source is a human donor with high-grade serous ovarian cancer. The CDR3 DNA follows: TGTGCCAGCAGTTTACTTCCCGACAGGGACACCTACAATGAGCAGTTCTTC. Protein: CASSLLPDRDTYNEQFF.